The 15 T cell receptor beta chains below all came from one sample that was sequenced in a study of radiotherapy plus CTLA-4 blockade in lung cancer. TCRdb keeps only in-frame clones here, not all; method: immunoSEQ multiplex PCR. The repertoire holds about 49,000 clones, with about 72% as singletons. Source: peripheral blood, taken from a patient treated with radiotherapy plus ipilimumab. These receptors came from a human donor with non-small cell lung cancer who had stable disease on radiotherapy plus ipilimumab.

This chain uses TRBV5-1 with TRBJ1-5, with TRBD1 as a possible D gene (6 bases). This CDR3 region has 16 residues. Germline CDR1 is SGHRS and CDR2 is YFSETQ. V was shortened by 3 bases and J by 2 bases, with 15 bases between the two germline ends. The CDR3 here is CASSWGAAGGNQPQHF. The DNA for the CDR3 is TGCGCCAGCAGCTGGGGGGCAGCAGGGGGCAATCAGCCCCAGCATTTT.

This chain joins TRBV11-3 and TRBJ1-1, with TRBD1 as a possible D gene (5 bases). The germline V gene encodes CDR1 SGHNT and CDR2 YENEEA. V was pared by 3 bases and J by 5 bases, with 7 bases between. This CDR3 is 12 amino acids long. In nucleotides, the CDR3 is TGTGCCAGCAGCTTCCAGGGAACTGAAGCTTTCTTT. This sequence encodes CASSFQGTEAFF.

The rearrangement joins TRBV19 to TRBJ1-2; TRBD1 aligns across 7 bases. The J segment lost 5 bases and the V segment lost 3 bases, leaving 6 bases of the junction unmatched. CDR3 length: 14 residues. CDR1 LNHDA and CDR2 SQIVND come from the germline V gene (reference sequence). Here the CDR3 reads CASSIIPGGYGYTF. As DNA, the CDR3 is TGTGCCAGTAGTATTATTCCAGGGGGATATGGCTACACCTTC.

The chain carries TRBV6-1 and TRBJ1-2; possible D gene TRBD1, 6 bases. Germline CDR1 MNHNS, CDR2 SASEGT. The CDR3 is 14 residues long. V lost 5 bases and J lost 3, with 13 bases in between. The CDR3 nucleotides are TGTGCCAGCAGTTCCCAGGGGAAAGACTATGGCTACACCTTC. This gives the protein CASSSQGKDYGYTF.

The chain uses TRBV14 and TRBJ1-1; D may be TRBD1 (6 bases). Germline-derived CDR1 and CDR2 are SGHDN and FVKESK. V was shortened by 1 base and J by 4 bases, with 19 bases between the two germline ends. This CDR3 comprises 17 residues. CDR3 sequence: CASSQGPVLGAGTEAFF. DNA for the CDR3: TGTGCCAGCAGCCAAGGACCGGTGCTGGGGGCGGGCACTGAAGCTTTCTTT.

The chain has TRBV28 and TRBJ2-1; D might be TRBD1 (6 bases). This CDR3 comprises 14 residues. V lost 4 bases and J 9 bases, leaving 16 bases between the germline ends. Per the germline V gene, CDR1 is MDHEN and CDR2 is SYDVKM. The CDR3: CASSYQGQGSEQFF. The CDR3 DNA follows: TGTGCCAGCAGTTATCAGGGGCAGGGTAGTGAGCAGTTCTTC.

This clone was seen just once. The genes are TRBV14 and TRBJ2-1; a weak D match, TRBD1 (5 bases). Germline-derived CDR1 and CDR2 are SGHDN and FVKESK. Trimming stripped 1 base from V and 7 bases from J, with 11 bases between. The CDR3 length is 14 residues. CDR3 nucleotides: TGTGCCAGCAGCCAAGCGGCAGGGATGAATGAGCAGTTCTTC. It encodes CASSQAAGMNEQFF.

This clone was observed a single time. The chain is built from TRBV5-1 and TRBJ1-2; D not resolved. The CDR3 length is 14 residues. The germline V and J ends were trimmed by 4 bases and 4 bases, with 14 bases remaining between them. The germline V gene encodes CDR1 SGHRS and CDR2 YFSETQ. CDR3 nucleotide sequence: TGCGCCAGCAGCCCCGGTTCGGGTATCTATGGCTACACCTTC. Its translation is CASSPGSGIYGYTF.

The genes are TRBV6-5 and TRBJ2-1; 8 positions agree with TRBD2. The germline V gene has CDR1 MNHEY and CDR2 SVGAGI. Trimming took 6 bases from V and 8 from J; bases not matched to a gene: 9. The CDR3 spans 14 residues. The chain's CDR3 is CASRKRGPMDEQFF. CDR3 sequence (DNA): TGTGCCAGCAGAAAGCGGGGGCCAATGGATGAGCAGTTCTTC.

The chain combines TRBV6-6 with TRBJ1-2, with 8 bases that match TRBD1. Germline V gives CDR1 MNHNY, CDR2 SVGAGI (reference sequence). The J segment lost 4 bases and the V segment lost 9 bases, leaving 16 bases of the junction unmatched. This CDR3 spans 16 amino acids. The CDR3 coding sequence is TGTGCCAGTACCAGGCAGGGACAGGACCTCTTCTATGGCTACACCTTC. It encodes CASTRQGQDLFYGYTF.

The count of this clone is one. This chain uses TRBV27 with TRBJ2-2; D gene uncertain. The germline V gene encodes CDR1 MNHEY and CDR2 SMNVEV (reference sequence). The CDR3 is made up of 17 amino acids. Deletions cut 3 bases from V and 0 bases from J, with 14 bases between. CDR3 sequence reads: CASSFTTRAANTGELFF. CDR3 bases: TGTGCCAGCAGTTTTACGACCAGAGCTGCGAACACCGGGGAGCTGTTTTTT.

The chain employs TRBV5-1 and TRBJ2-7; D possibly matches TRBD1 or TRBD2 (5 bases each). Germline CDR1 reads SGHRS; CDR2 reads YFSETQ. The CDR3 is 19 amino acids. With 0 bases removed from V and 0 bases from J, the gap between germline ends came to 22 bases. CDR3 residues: CASSLDGARAGPSSYEQYV. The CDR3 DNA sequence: TGCGCCAGCAGCTTGGATGGGGCGCGGGCAGGGCCGAGCTCCTACGAGCAGTACGTC.

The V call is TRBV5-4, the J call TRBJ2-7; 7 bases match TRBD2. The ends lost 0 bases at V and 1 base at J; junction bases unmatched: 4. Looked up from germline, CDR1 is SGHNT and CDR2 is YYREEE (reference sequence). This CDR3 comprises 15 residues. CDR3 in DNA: TGTGCCAGCAGCTTGGCGGGCGGGAGTTCCTACGAGCAGTACTTC. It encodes CASSLAGGSSYEQYF.

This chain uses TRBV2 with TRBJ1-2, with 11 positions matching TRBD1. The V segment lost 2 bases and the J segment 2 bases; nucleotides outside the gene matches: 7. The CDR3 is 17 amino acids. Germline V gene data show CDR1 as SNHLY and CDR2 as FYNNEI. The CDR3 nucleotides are TGTGCCAGCAGTGAAATTTGGACAGGGGGCCCCAACTATGGCTACACCTTC. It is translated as CASSEIWTGGPNYGYTF.

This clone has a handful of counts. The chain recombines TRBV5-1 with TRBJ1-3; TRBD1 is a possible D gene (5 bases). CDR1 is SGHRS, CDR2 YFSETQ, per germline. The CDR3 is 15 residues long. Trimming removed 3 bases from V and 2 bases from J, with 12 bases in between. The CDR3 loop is CASSWSQGTGNTIYF. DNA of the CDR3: TGCGCCAGCAGCTGGTCTCAGGGCACTGGAAACACCATATATTTT.